Included here is one TCR beta chain sequence, with context. Antigen specificity is unknown. The source of the sample is a study of CD8+CD57+ T cells in acquired aplastic anemia. Study as a whole: Across the sorted CD4+ and CD8+ cells, DNA amounts averaged about 3.1 ug. In CD4+ cells, healthy donors produced an average of around 9.9 million reads. Study-level points and caveats: Any difference that existed in CD8+ Simpson's diversity between patients and controls was not significant. Patients and controls turned out to have roughly 31 CD8+ CDR3 sequences in common.

CDR3 and TCR beta VDJ profiling relied on a genomic DNA template. TCRdb re-analysed the reads in MiXCR, keeping a single row per CDR3 protein. The sample carries some 410,000 distinct CDR3 sequences, just under 70% recorded once. Trimming pared 4 bases from V and 1 base from J, leaving 15 bases between. Germline lookup yields CDR1 SGHRS and CDR2 YFSETQ. The CDR3 has 16 amino acids. Sequenced input: sorted CD4+, CD8+, or CD8+CD57+ T cells (not recorded which) from PBMCs. This TCR was recovered from a human donor in good health, serving as a control. V and J are TRBV5-1 and TRBJ1-5; D possibly corresponds to TRBD1 (6 bases). CDR3 amino acids: CASSEGVGASNQPQHF. In nucleotides, the CDR3 is TGCGCCAGCAGCGAGGGGGTGGGTGCAAGCAATCAGCCCCAGCATTTT.